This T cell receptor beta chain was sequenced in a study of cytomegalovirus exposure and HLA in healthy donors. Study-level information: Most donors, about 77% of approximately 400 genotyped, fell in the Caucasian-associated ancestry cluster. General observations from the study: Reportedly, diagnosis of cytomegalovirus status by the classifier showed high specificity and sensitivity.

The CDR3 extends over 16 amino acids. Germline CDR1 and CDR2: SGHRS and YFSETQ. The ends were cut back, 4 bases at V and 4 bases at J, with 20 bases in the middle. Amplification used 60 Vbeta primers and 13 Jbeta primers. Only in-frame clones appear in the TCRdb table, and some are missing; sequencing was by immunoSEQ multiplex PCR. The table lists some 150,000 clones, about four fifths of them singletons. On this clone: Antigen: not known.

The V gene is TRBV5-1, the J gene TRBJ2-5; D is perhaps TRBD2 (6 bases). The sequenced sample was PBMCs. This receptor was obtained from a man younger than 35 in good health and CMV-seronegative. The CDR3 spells CASSPGDFRMRETQYF. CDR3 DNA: TGCGCCAGCAGCCCCGGGGACTTCCGAATGAGAGAGACCCAGTACTTC.